This T cell receptor (beta chain) was sequenced during a study of T cell repertoires in cytomegalovirus infection. On the study more broadly: Evidence of both CMV infection and a matching HLA type came from public TCR beta signatures. Study outcomes and limitations: Cumulated frequencies of public TCR beta families served to identify carriers of CMV plus the relevant HLA. Across the ex vivo response, the dominant clonotypes were HLA-C-restricted CMV-specific TCR beta clonotypes.

This clonotype appeared a few times. The antigen is undetermined. In TCRdb, the reads were re-called with MiXCR into one record per CDR3 protein. The table lists roughly 500,000 distinct CDR3 sequences, more than 15% of them singletons. V gave up 9 bases and J gave up 0 bases, with 15 bases separating them. CDR3 size: 15 residues. Per germline, CDR1 MGHRA and CDR2 YSYEKL. The specimen sequenced was CD8+ T cells from PBMCs. The sequence came from a human donor in good health (CMV status not recorded). Some clones in this sample may be carry-over from other donors' samples. The rearrangement links TRBV4-1 to TRBJ2-1; D could derive from TRBD1 or TRBD2 (5 bases each). CDR3 DNA sequence: TGCGCCAGTAAGTCCTGGGGGTCCTCCTACAATGAGCAGTTCTTC. Translating it yields CASKSWGSSYNEQFF.